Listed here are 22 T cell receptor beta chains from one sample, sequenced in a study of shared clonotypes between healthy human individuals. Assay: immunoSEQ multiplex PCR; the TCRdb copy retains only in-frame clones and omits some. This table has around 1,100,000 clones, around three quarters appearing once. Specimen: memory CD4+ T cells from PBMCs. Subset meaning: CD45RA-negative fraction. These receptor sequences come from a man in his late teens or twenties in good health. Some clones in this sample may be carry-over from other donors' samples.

The CDR3 spells CASSYVGLRTGELFF. DNA of the CDR3: TGTGCCAGCAGTTACGTGGGACTACGTACCGGGGAGCTGTTTTTT. The chain couples TRBV6-5 to TRBJ2-2; 7 bases agree with TRBD2. This CDR3 comprises 15 residues. Germline V gives CDR1 MNHEY, CDR2 SVGAGI. The V segment lost 2 bases and the J segment 5 bases; nucleotides outside the gene matches: 5.

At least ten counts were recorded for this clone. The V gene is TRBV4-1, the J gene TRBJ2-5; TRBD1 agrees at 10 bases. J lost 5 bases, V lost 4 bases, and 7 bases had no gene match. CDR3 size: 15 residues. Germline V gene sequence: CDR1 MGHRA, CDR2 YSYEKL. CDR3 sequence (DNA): TGCGCCAGCAGCCTTGCGACAGGGGGCGTGGAGACCCAGTACTTC. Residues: CASSLATGGVETQYF.

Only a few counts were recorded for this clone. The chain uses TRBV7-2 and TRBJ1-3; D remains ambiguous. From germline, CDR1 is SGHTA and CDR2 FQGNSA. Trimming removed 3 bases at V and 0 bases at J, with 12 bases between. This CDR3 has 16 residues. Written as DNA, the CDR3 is TGTGCCAGCAGCTTCAATGACACCAGCTCTGGAAACACCATATATTTT. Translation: CASSFNDTSSGNTIYF.

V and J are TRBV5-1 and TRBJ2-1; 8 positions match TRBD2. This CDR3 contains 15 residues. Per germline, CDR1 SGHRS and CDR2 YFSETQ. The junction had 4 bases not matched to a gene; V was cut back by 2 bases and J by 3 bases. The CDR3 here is CASSFNAGGYNEQFF. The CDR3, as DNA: TGCGCCAGCAGCTTCAATGCGGGAGGCTACAATGAGCAGTTCTTC.

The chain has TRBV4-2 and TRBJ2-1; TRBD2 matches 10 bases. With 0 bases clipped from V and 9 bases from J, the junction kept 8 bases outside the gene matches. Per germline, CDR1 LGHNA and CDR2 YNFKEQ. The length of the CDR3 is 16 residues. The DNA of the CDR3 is TGTGCCAGCAGCCAAGAGCTAGCGGGAGTTAGTGGTGAGCAGTTCTTC. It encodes CASSQELAGVSGEQFF.

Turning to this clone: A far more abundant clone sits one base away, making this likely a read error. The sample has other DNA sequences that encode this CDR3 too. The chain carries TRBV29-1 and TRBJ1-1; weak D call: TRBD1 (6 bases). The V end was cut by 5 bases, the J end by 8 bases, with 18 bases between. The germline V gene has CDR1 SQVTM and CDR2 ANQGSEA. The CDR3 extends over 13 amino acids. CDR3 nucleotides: TGCAGCGTTAACGAACAGGGAGTCGGAGAAGCTTTCTTT. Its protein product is CSVNEQGVGEAFF.

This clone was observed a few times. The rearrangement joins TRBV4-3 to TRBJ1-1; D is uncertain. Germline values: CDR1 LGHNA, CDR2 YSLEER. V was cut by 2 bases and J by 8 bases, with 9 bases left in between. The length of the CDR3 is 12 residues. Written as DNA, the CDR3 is TGCGCCAGCAGCCAATTTGGCGCCGAAGCTTTCTTT. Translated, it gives CASSQFGAEAFF.

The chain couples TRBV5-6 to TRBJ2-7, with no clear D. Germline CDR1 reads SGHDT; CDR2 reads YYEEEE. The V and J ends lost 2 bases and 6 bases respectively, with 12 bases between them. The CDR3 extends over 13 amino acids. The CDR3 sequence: CASSFRPLSEQYF. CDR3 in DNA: TGTGCCAGCAGCTTCCGACCCCTGAGCGAGCAGTACTTC.

The CDR3 coding sequence is TGTGCCAGCAGTTACTCGACTGGGAGAGGATTCGGGGAGCTGTTTTTT. Translated: CASSYSTGRGFGELFF. The chain carries TRBV6-5 and TRBJ2-2; D might be TRBD2 (5 bases). Deletions cut 0 bases from V and 7 bases from J, with 15 bases between. CDR3 length equals 16 residues. Germline loops: CDR1 MNHEY, CDR2 SVGAGI.

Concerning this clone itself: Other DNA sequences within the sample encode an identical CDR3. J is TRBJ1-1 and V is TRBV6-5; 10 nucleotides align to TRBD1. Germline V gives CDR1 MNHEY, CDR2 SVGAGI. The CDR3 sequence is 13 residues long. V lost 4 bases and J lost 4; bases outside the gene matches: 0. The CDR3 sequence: CASSWTGGTEAFF. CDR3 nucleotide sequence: TGTGCCAGCAGTTGGACAGGGGGCACTGAAGCTTTCTTT.

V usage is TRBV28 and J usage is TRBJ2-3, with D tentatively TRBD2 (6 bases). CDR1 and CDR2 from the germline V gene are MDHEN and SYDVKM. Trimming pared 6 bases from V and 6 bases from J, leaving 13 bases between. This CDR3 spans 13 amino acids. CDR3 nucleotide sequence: TGTGCCAGCAGCCGGACTAACCCTGATACGCAGTATTTT. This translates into CASSRTNPDTQYF.

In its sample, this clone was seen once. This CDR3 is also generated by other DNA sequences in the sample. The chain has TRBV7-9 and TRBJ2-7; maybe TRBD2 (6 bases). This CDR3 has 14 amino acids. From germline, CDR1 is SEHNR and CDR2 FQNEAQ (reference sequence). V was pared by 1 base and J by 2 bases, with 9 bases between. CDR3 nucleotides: TGTGCCAGCAGCTTAGGTGGGGGGACCTACGAGCAGTACTTC. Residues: CASSLGGGTYEQYF.

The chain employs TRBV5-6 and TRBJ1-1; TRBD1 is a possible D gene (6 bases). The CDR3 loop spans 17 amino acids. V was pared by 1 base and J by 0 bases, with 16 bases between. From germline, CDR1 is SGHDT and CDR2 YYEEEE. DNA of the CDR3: TGTGCCAGCAGCTTGTATGGGGGCCATGGAATGAACACTGAAGCTTTCTTT. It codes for CASSLYGGHGMNTEAFF. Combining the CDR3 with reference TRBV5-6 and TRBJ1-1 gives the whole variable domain DAGVTQSPTHLIKTRGQQVTLRCSPKSGHDTVSWYQQALGQGPQFIFQYYEEEERQRGNFPDRFSGHQFPNYSSELNVNALLLGDSALYLCASSLYGGHGMNTEAFFGQGTRLTVV.

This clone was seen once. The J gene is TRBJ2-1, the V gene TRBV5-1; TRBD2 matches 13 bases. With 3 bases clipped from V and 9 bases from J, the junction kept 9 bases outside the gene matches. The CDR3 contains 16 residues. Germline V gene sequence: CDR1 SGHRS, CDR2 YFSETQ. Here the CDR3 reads CASSSQIRLAGGEQFF. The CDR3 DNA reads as TGCGCCAGCAGCTCTCAAATACGACTAGCGGGAGGTGAGCAGTTCTTC.

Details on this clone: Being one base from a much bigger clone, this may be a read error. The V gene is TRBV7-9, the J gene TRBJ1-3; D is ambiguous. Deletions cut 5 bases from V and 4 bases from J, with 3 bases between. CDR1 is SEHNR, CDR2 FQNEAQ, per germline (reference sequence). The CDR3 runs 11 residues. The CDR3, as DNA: TGTGCCAGCAGCCCGGGAAACACCATATATTTT. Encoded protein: CASSPGNTIYF.

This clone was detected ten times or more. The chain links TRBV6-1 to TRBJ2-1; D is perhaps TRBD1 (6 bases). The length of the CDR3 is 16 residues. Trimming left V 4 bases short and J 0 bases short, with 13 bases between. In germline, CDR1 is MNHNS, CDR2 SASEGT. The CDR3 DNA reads TGTGCCAGCAGTGTTCGAGAGGACAGCTCCTACAATGAGCAGTTCTTC. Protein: CASSVREDSSYNEQFF.

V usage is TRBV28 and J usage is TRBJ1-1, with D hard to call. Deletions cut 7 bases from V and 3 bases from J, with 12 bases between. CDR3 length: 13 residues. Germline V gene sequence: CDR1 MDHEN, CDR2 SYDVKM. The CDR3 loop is CASTFGRHTEAFF. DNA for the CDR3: TGTGCCAGCACCTTCGGACGCCACACTGAAGCTTTCTTT.

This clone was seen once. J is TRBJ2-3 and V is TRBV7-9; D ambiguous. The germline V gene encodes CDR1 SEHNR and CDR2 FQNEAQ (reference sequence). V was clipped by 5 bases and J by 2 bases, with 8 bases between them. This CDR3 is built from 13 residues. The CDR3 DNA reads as TGTGCCAGCAGCCCGGGCGACACAGATACGCAGTATTTT. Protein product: CASSPGDTDTQYF.

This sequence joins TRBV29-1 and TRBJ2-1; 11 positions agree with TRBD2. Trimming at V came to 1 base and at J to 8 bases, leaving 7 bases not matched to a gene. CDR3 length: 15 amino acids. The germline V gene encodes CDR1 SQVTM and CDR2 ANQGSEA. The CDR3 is CSVEGLAGGGDEQFF. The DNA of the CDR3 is TGCAGCGTTGAAGGTCTAGCGGGGGGCGGAGATGAGCAGTTCTTC.

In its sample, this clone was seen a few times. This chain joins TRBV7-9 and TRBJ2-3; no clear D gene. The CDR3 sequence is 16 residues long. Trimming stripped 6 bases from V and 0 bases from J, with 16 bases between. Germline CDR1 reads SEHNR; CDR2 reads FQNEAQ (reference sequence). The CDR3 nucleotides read TGTGCCAGCAGGATTCCTGGGATCTCTAGCACAGATACGCAGTATTTT. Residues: CASRIPGISSTDTQYF.

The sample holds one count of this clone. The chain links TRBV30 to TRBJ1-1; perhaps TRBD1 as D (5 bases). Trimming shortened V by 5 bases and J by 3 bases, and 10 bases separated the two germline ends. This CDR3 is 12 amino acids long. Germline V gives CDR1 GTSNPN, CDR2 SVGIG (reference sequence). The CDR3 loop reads CAWGQGDTEAFF. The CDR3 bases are TGTGCCTGGGGACAAGGCGACACTGAAGCTTTCTTT.

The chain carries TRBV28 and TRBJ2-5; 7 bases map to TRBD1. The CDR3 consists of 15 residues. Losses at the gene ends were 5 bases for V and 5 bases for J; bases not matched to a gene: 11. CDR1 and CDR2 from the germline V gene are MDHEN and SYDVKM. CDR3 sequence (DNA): TGTGCCAGCAGTATACCGACAGGGCGAGGGGAGACCCAGTACTTC. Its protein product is CASSIPTGRGETQYF.